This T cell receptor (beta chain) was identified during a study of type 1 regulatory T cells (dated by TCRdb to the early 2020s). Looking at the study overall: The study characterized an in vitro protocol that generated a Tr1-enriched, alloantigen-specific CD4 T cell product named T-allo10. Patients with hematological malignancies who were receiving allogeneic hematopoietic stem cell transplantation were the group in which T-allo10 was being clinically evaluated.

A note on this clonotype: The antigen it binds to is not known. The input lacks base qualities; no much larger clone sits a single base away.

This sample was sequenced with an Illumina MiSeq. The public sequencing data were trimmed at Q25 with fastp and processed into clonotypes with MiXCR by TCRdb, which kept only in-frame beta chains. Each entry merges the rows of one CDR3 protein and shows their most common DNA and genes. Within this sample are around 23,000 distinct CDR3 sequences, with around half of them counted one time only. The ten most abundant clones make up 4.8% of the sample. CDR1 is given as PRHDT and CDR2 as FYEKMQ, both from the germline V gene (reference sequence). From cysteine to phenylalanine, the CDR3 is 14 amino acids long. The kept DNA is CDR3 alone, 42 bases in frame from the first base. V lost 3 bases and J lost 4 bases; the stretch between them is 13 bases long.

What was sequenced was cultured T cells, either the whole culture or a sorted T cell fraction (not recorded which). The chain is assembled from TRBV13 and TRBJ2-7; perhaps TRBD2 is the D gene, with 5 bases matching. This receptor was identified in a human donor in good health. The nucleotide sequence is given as TGTGCCAGCAGCTTTCTTTTGTCGGGATACGAGCAGTACTTC. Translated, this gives CASSFLLSGYEQYF.